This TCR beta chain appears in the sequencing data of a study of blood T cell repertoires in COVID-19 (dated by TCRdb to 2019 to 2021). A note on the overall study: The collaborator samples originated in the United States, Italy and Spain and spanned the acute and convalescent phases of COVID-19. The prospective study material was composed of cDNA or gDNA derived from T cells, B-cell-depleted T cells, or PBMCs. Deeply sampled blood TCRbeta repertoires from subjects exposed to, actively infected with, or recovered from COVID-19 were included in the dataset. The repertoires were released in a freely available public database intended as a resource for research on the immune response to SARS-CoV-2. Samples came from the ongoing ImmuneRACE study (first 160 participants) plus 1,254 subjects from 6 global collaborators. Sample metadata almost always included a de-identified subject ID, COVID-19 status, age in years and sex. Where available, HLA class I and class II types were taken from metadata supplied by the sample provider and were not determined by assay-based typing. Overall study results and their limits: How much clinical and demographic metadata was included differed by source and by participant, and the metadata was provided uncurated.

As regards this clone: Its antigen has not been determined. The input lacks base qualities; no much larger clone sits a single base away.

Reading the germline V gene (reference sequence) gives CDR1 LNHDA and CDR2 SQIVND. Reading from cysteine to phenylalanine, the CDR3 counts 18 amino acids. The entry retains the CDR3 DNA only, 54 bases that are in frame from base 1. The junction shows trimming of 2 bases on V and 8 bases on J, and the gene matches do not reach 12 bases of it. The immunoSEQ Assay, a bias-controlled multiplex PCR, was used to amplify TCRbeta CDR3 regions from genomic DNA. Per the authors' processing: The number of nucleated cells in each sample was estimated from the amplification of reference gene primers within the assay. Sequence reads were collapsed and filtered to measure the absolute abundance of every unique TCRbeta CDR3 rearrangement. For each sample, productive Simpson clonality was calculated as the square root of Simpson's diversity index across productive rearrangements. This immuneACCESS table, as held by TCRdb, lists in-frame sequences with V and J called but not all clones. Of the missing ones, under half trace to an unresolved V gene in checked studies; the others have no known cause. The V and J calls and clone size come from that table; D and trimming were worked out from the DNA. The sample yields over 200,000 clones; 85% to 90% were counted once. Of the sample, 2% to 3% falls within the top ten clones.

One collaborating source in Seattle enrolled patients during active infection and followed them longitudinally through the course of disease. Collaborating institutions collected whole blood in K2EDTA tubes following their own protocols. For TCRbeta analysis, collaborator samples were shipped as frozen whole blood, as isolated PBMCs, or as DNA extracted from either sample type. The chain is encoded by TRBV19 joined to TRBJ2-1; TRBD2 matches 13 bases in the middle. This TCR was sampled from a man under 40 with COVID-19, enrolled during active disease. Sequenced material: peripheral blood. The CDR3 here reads CASSIWHGTSGTEDEQFF. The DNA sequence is TGTGCCAGTAGTATATGGCACGGGACTAGCGGGACCGAAGATGAGCAGTTCTTC.